This T cell receptor beta chain was recorded in a study of blood T cell repertoires in COVID-19. Study-wide background: Samples taken during acute and convalescent COVID-19 were collected in the United States, Italy and Spain. Sources were T cells, B-cell-depleted T cells, or PBMCs; the material itself was cDNA or gDNA.

V shed 2 bases and J shed 4 bases, with 6 bases lying between them. The germline V gene has CDR1 SGHKS and CDR2 YYEKEE (reference sequence). This CDR3 comprises 12 residues. Profiling relied on immunoSEQ multiplex PCR, and the TCRdb table lists in-frame clones only, not all of them. The sample lists about 73,000 clones; 80% to 90% were seen once. The chain has TRBV5-5 and TRBJ1-2, with D unclear. The receptor's source is a man older than 75 with acute or convalescent COVID-19. Sequenced sample: peripheral blood. CDR3 sequence reads: CASSFDFYGYTF. CDR3 in DNA: TGTGCCAGCAGCTTTGACTTCTATGGCTACACCTTC.